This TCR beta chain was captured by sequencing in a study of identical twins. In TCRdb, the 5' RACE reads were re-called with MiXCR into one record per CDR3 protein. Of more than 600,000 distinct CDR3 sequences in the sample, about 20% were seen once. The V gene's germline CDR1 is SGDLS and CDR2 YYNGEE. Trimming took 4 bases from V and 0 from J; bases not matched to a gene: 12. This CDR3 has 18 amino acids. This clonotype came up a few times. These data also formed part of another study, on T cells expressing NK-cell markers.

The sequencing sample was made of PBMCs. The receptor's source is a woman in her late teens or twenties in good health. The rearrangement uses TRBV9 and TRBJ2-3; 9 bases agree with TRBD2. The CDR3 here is CASSNPRSGGYSTDTQYF. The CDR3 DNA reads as TGTGCCAGCAGCAACCCGAGGAGCGGGGGGTATAGCACAGATACGCAGTATTTT.